This T cell receptor beta chain was profiled in a study of blood T cell repertoires in COVID-19. Trimming stripped 1 base from V and 7 bases from J, with 25 bases between. This CDR3 has 18 residues. CDR1 and CDR2 from the germline V gene are LGHNA and YSLEER. Study members were between roughly 18 and 90 years old and lived in 20 to 30 US regions. This table comes from immunoSEQ multiplex PCR, and its TCRdb copy is limited to in-frame clones, with some not included. The table has approximately 260,000 clones, around 82% seen once. Sequencing was carried out using PBMCs or T cells enriched from blood (not recorded which). This TCR derives from a man in his fifties or sixties who had recovered from COVID-19. The chain combines TRBV4-3 with TRBJ1-2, with D possibly TRBD1 on 6 matching bases. Here the CDR3 reads CASSQVRDNTWSVFGYTF. CDR3 bases: TGCGCCAGCAGCCAAGTACGGGACAATACTTGGTCTGTATTTGGCTACACCTTC.